This passage covers 12 T cell receptor beta chains from one sample sequenced in a study of blood T cell repertoires in COVID-19. Profiled with immunoSEQ multiplex PCR; TCRdb holds only in-frame clones, not every one. The top ten hold roughly a tenth of the sample, which has 70,000 or so clones, around 86% seen once. Sequenced sample: peripheral blood. The receptors derive from a woman younger than 35 with acute or convalescent COVID-19.

This chain joins TRBV6-5 and TRBJ2-2; possibly TRBD2 for D (6 bases). The CDR3 has 16 residues. Germline lookup yields CDR1 MNHEY and CDR2 SVGAGI. The V gene lost 2 bases and the J gene lost 0 bases, with 10 bases spanning the gap. The DNA for the CDR3 is TGTGCCAGCAGTTACGGTAGCGGAACGAACACCGGGGAGCTGTTTTTT. This encodes CASSYGSGTNTGELFF.

DNA of the CDR3: TGTGCCAGCAGCTTGACCCGGGACACCGGGGAGCTGTTTTTT. This gives the protein CASSLTRDTGELFF. The gene calls are TRBV5-4 and TRBJ2-2; D is undetermined. The germline V and J ends were trimmed by 1 base and 3 bases, with 7 bases remaining between them. The CDR3 runs 14 residues. Germline V gene sequence: CDR1 SGHNT, CDR2 YYREEE (reference sequence). Supplemented by reference TRBV5-4 and TRBJ2-2, the full variable domain reads ETGVTQSPTHLIKTRGQQVTLRCSSQSGHNTVSWYQQALGQGPQFIFQYYREEENGRGNFPPRFSGLQFPNYSSELNVNALELDDSALYLCASSLTRDTGELFFGEGSRLTVL.

This chain connects TRBV6-5 to TRBJ2-5; TRBD2 matches at 7 bases. The CDR3 runs 13 residues. Germline V CDR1 and CDR2: MNHEY, SVGAGI. V lost 6 bases and J lost 4; bases outside the gene matches: 5. Here the CDR3 reads CASRRERSETQYF. For the CDR3, the DNA is TGTGCCAGCAGGCGGGAGAGATCAGAGACCCAGTACTTC.

The rearrangement links TRBV2 to TRBJ2-3; 8 bases are shared with TRBD1. Looked up from germline, CDR1 is SNHLY and CDR2 is FYNNEI. Trimming cost V 5 bases and J 1 base; bases outside gene matches: 2. This CDR3 is 14 amino acids long. The CDR3 spells CASSQDRGTDTQYF. As DNA, the CDR3 is TGTGCCAGCAGTCAGGACAGGGGCACAGATACGCAGTATTTT.

V and J are TRBV2 and TRBJ1-4; 7 positions match TRBD1. In germline, CDR1 is SNHLY, CDR2 FYNNEI. V was pared by 6 bases and J by 4 bases, with 5 bases of the junction left unmatched. The CDR3 runs 14 residues. CDR3 in amino acids: CASRHRDSNEKLFF. CDR3 DNA sequence: TGTGCCAGCAGACACCGGGACAGTAATGAAAAACTGTTTTTT.

The chain joins TRBV28 to TRBJ2-3, with a possible D match to TRBD2 (7 bases). Germline V gives CDR1 MDHEN, CDR2 SYDVKM. Trimming left V 3 bases short and J 5 bases short, with 12 bases between. The CDR3 covers 14 residues. The CDR3 DNA is TGTGCCAGCAGTTTTCGGGGGGCTGGAGATACGCAGTATTTT. It specifies CASSFRGAGDTQYF.

This clone was observed once. The chain joins TRBV5-6 to TRBJ2-7; D perhaps matches TRBD1 (5 bases). CDR1 is SGHDT, CDR2 YYEEEE, per germline. The ends were cut back, 3 bases at V and 7 bases at J, with 11 bases in the middle. The length of the CDR3 is 12 residues. This CDR3 reads CASSSTDKEQYF. For the CDR3, the DNA is TGTGCCAGCAGCTCTACGGACAAAGAGCAGTACTTC.

The J gene is TRBJ2-2, the V gene TRBV29-1; 12 nucleotides line up with TRBD1. This CDR3 has 17 amino acids. Germline V gives CDR1 SQVTM, CDR2 ANQGSEA. J lost 0 bases, V lost 5 bases, and 7 bases had no gene match. CDR3 residues: CSVLTGQGAPNTGELFF. The CDR3, as DNA: TGCAGCGTTTTAACGGGACAGGGGGCTCCGAACACCGGGGAGCTGTTTTTT.

The gene calls are TRBV14 and TRBJ2-3, with D tentatively TRBD1 (5 bases). V gave up 3 bases and J gave up 6 bases, with 19 bases separating them. Germline V gene lookup returns CDR1 SGHDN and CDR2 FVKESK. The CDR3 runs 16 residues. This CDR3 is CASSQSSGWNRDTQYF. In DNA form, the CDR3 reads TGTGCCAGCAGCCAGAGCTCAGGGTGGAATAGGGATACGCAGTATTTT.

The V call is TRBV15, the J call TRBJ2-5; D perhaps matches TRBD2 (6 bases). The CDR3 loop spans 17 amino acids. Looked up from germline, CDR1 is LNHNV and CDR2 is YYDKDF (reference sequence). Trimming removed 4 bases from V and 2 bases from J, with 20 bases in between. The CDR3 loop is CATSMDLPEGYQETQYF. In DNA form, the CDR3 reads TGTGCCACCAGCATGGACCTCCCGGAGGGGTATCAAGAGACCCAGTACTTC.

This chain links TRBV7-9 with TRBJ2-1; a weak D match, TRBD1 (6 bases). V dropped 2 bases and J dropped 7 bases, with 12 bases sitting between them. The CDR3 is made up of 14 amino acids. Germline V gene lookup returns CDR1 SEHNR and CDR2 FQNEAQ (reference sequence). CDR3 DNA: TGTGCCAGCAGCTTATTGGGGGCTGATAATGAGCAGTTCTTC. It translates to CASSLLGADNEQFF.

The chain links TRBV7-2 to TRBJ1-5, with TRBD1 as a possible D gene (6 bases). Trimming took 1 base from V and 0 from J, leaving 7 bases between them. Germline CDR1 is SGHTA and CDR2 is FQGNSA. This CDR3 region has 15 residues. Here the CDR3 reads CASSLVRGSNQPQHF. The CDR3 coding sequence is TGTGCCAGCAGCTTAGTCAGGGGTAGCAATCAGCCCCAGCATTTT.